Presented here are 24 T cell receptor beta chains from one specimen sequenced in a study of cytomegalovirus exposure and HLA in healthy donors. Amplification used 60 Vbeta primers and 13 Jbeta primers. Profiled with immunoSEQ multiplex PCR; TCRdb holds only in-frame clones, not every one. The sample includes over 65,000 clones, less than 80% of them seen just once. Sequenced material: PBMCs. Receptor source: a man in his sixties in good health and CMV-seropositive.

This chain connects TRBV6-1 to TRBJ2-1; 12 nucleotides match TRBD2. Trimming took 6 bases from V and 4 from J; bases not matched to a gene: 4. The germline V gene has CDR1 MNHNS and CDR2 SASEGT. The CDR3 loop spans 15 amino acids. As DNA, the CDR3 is TGTGCCAGCAGACGTACTAGCGGGGGGTACAATGAGCAGTTCTTC. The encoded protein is CASRRTSGGYNEQFF.

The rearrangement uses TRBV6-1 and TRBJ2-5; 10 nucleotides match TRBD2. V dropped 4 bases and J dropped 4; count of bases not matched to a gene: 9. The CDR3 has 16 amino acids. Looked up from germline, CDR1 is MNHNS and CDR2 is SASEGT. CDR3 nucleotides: TGTGCCAGCAGTGCCTTCTCTAGCGGGAGCGGAGAGACCCAGTACTTC. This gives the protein CASSAFSSGSGETQYF.

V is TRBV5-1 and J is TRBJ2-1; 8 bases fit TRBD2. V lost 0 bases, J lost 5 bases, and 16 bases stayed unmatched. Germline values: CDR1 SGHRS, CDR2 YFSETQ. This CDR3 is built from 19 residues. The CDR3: CASSLAFSGRGASNNEQFF. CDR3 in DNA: TGCGCCAGCAGCTTGGCTTTCTCCGGGCGGGGGGCCTCTAACAATGAGCAGTTCTTC.

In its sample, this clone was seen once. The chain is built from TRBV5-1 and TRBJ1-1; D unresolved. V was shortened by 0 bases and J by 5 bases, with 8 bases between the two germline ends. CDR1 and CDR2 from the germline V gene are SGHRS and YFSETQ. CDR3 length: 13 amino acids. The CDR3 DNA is TGCGCCAGCAGCTTGGAGGGAGGAACTGAAGCTTTCTTT. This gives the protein CASSLEGGTEAFF.

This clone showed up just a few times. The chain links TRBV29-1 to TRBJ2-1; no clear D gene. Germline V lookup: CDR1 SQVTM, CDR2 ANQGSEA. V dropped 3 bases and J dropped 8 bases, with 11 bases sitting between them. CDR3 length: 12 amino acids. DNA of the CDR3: TGCAGCGTTGAGGCGGTAAACGATGAGCAGTTCTTC. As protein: CSVEAVNDEQFF.

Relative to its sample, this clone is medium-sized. DNA of the CDR3: TGTGCCAGCAGGGGGGGGCTCTACGAGCAGTACTTC. It encodes CASRGGLYEQYF. V usage is TRBV27 and J usage is TRBJ2-7; possible D gene TRBD2, 7 bases. Trimming took 6 bases from V and 3 from J, leaving 9 bases between them. There are 12 residues in the CDR3. CDR1 and CDR2 (germline): MNHEY, SMNVEV (reference sequence).

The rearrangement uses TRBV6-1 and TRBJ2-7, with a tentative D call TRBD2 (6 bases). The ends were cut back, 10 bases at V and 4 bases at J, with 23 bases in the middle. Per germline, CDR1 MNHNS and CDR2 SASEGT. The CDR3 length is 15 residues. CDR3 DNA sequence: TGTGCCACCGGCTACGGGACTCCCAGGAGGTACGAGCAGTACTTC. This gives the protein CATGYGTPRRYEQYF.

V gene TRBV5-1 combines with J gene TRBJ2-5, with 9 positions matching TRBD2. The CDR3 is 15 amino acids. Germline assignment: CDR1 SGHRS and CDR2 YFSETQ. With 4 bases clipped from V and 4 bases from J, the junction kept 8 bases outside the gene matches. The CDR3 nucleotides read TGCGCCAGCAGCCTGGCCGGTAGCGGGGGAGAGACCCAGTACTTC. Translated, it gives CASSLAGSGGETQYF.

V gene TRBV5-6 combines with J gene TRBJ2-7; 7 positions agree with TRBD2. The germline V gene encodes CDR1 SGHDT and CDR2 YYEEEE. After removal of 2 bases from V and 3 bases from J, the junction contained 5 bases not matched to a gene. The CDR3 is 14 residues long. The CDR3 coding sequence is TGTGCCAGCAGCTTTAGGGAGGGAGGCTACGAGCAGTACTTC. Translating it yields CASSFREGGYEQYF.

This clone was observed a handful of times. The CDR3 DNA sequence: TGTGCCAGCTCGGGAGGGGTTCTTCGGGCTGAAAAACTGTTTTTT. This translates into CASSGGVLRAEKLFF. This chain uses TRBV6-5 with TRBJ1-4, with a possible D match to TRBD1 (5 bases). The CDR3 contains 15 residues. Germline V gives CDR1 MNHEY, CDR2 SVGAGI. The V and J ends lost 8 bases and 7 bases respectively, with 20 bases between them.

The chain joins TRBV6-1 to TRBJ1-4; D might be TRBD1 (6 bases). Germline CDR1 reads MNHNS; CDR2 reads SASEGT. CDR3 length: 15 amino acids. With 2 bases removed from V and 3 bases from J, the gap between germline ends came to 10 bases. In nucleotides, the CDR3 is TGTGCCAGCAGTGAACAGGGGCTGGCTAATGAAAAACTGTTTTTT. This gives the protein CASSEQGLANEKLFF.

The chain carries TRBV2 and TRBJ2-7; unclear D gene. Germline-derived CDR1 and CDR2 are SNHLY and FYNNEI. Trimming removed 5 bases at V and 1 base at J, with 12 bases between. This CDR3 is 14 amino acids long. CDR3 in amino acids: CASSLSWQSYEQYF. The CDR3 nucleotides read TGTGCCAGCAGTTTATCGTGGCAGTCCTACGAGCAGTACTTC.

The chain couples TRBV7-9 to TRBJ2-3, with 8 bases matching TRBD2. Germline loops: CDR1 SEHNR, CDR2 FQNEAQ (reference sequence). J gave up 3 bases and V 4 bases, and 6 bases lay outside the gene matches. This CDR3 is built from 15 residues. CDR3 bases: TGTGCCAGCAGCTACGGGGGGGCAGTAACAGATACGCAGTATTTT. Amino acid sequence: CASSYGGAVTDTQYF.

CDR3 sequence (DNA): TGTGCCAGCAGCTTAGCGACAATAGGCACTGAAGCTTTCTTT. It codes for CASSLATIGTEAFF. The chain combines TRBV7-9 with TRBJ1-1; D ambiguous. Trimming took off 0 bases at V and 4 bases at J, with 9 bases between the two ends. The CDR3 contains 14 residues. The germline V gene encodes CDR1 SEHNR and CDR2 FQNEAQ (reference sequence).

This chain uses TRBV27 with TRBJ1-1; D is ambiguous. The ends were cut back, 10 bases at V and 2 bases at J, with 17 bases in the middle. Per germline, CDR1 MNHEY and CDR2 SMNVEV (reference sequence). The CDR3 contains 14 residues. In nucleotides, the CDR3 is TGTGCCAATAACGACCGAAGCGGAAACACTGAAGCTTTCTTT. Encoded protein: CANNDRSGNTEAFF.

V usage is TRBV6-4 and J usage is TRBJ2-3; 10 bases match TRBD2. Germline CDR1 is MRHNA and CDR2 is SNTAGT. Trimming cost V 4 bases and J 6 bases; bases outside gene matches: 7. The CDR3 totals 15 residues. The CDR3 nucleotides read TGTGCCAGCAGTGCAGCGGGGGGGCAGGCGGATACGCAGTATTTT. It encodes CASSAAGGQADTQYF.

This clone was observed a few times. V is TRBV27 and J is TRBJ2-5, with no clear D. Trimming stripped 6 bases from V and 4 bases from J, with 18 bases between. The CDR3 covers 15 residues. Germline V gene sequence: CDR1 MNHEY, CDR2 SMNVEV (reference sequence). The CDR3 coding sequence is TGTGCCAGCAGGTCCACAGCAATGCTTTTAGAGACCCAGTACTTC. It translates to CASRSTAMLLETQYF.

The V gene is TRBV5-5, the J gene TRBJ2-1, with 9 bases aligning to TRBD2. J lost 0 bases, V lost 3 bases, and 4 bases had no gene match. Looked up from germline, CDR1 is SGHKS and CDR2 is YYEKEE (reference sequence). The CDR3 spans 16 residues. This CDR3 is CASSSSSGDSYNEQFF. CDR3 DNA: TGTGCCAGCAGCTCCTCTAGCGGGGACTCCTACAATGAGCAGTTCTTC.

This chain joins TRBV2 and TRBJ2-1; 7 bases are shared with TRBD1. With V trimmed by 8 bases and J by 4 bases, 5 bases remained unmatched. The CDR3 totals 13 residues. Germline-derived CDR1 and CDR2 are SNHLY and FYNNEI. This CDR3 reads CASGPTGYNEQFF. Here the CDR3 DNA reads TGTGCCAGCGGCCCGACAGGGTACAATGAGCAGTTCTTC.

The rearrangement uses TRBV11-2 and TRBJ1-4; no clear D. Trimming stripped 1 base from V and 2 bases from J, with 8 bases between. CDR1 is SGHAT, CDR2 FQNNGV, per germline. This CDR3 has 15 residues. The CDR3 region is CASSLGPGTNEKLFF. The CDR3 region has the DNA TGTGCCAGCAGCTTAGGGCCCGGGACTAATGAAAAACTGTTTTTT.

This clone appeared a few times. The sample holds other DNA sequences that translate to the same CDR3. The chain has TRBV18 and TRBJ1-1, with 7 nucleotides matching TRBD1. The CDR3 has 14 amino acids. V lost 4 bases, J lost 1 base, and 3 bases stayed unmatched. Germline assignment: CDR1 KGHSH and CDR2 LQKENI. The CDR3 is CASSLRTGNTEAFF. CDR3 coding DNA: TGTGCCAGCTCACTAAGGACAGGGAACACTGAAGCTTTCTTT.

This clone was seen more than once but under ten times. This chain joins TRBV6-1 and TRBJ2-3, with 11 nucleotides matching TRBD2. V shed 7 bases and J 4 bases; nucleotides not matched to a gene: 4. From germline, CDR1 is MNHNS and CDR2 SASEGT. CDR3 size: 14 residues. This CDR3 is CASNSGGAADTQYF. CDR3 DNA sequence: TGTGCCAGCAATAGCGGGGGGGCTGCAGATACGCAGTATTTT.

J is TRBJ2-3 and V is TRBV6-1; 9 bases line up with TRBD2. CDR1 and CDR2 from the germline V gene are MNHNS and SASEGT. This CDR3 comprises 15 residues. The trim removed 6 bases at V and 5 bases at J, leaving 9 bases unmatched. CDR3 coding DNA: TGTGCCAGCAGAAATAGCGGGAGTGGGGGAGATACGCAGTATTTT. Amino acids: CASRNSGSGGDTQYF.

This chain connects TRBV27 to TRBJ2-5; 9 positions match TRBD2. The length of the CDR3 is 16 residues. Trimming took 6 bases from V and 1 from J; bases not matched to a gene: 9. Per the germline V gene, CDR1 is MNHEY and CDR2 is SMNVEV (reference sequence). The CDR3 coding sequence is TGTGCCAGCAGCCCATCCGGGACTAGCAGCCAAGAGACCCAGTACTTC. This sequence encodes CASSPSGTSSQETQYF.